The source of this TCR beta chain is a study of graft-versus-host responses after intestinal transplantation. Study background: Each patient got anti-thymocyte globulin induction, then tacrolimus and steroids for two to four years.

This clone occurred a few times. What it binds is unknown. Some clones are missing from TCRdb's copy, which holds only in-frame ones; the method was immunoSEQ multiplex PCR. This table has around 100,000 clones, roughly 93% appearing once. Notes on the study in general: The authors found GvH clones in recipient marrow, some appearing first in ileum or blood. With peak circulating GvH clone levels came an association with early post-transplant HvG declines. Within allografts, high graft-versus-host to host-versus-graft clonal ratios were seen among patients with graft-donor T cell macrochimerism.

The sequencing here drew on unstimulated CD8+ T cells sorted from spleen or lymph node cells, taken before intestinal transplant. The sequence was collected from a human donor who received an intestinal transplant.

CDR3 coding DNA: TGCGCCAGCAGCCAAGCGACCACGGATGAAAAACTGTTTTTT. Translation: CASSQATTDEKLFF. The V and J genes are TRBV4-1 and TRBJ1-4; D is uncertain. The germline gives CDR1 MGHRA, CDR2 YSYEKL. V was shortened by 1 base and J by 6 bases, with 9 bases between the two germline ends. The CDR3 spans 14 residues.